A selection of T cell receptor beta chains follows, all from one sample in a study of early T cells in non-severe SARS-CoV-2 infection. TCRdb re-analysed the 5' RACE reads in MiXCR, keeping a single row per CDR3 protein. Among some 41,000 distinct CDR3 sequences listed, 23% were seen once. The specimen was whole blood, collected at baseline. The receptors derive from an adult who was a healthcare worker with PCR-confirmed SARS-CoV-2 infection or an uninfected control (not recorded which). Each CDR3 is given with its conserved first and last residue. The D gene is left open where the match is weak. Clone size, where shown, is once, few, many, or a class for clones that have expanded.

cdr3_aa: CASSLGPNPTYEQYF; cdr3_nt: TGTGCCAGCAGTTTAGGTCCAAATCCCACCTACGAGCAGTACTTC; j_call: TRBJ2-7; clone_size: .; d_call: .; v_call: TRBV12-3/TRBV12-4
cdr3_aa: CASSSNTEAFF; cdr3_nt: TGTGCCAGCTCCAGTAACACTGAAGCTTTCTTT; j_call: TRBJ1-1; clone_size: few; d_call: .; v_call: TRBV18
cdr3_aa: CAISTGGGRPTDTQYF; cdr3_nt: TGTGCCATCAGTACAGGGGGCGGGAGGCCCACAGATACGCAGTATTTT; j_call: TRBJ2-3; clone_size: few; d_call: .; v_call: TRBV10-3
cdr3_aa: CANTVNTEAFF; cdr3_nt: TGTGCCAACACCGTGAACACTGAAGCTTTCTTT; j_call: TRBJ1-1; clone_size: .; d_call: .; v_call: TRBV7-2
cdr3_aa: CSVEDREETF; cdr3_nt: TGCAGCGTTGAAGACAGGGAAGAAACCTTC; j_call: TRBJ1-2; clone_size: few; d_call: .; v_call: TRBV29-1
cdr3_aa: CASSSPRQGLYGYTF; cdr3_nt: TGTGCCAGCAGTTCCCCTAGACAGGGCCTCTATGGCTACACCTTC; j_call: TRBJ1-2; clone_size: .; d_call: TRBD1; v_call: TRBV6-5
cdr3_aa: CASSLDDSNYGYTF; cdr3_nt: TGTGCCAGCAGTTTGGATGACTCTAACTATGGCTACACCTTC; j_call: TRBJ1-2; clone_size: few; d_call: .; v_call: TRBV12-3/TRBV12-4
cdr3_aa: CASSGTLGQPQHF; cdr3_nt: TGTGCCAGCAGCGGCACCCTTGGGCAGCCCCAGCATTTT; j_call: TRBJ1-5; clone_size: many; d_call: .; v_call: TRBV9
cdr3_aa: CASSQELAGWYF; cdr3_nt: TGTGCCAGCAGCCAAGAGTTGGCAGGGTGGTACTTC; j_call: TRBJ2-5; clone_size: few; d_call: .; v_call: TRBV3-1
cdr3_aa: CASSIGRVQPQHF; cdr3_nt: TGTGCCAGTAGTATCGGAAGGGTTCAGCCCCAGCATTTT; j_call: TRBJ1-5; clone_size: .; d_call: .; v_call: TRBV19
cdr3_aa: CASSPRVSDTQYF; cdr3_nt: TGCGCCAGCAGCCCCCGTGTTTCAGATACGCAGTATTTT; j_call: TRBJ2-3; clone_size: few; d_call: .; v_call: TRBV5-1
cdr3_aa: CASSSSTSGGWSYEQYF; cdr3_nt: TGTGCCAGCAGTTCCTCCACTAGCGGGGGGTGGTCCTACGAGCAGTACTTC; j_call: TRBJ2-7; clone_size: medium-sized; d_call: TRBD2; v_call: TRBV28
cdr3_aa: CASSLNRGGNQPQHF; cdr3_nt: TGTGCCAGCAGTTTAAACAGGGGAGGCAATCAGCCCCAGCATTTT; j_call: TRBJ1-5; clone_size: few; d_call: TRBD1; v_call: TRBV27
cdr3_aa: CASSGVASNTGELFF; cdr3_nt: TGTGCCAGCAGCGGAGTAGCGTCCAACACCGGGGAGCTGTTTTTT; j_call: TRBJ2-2; clone_size: few; d_call: .; v_call: TRBV9
cdr3_aa: CASSLRGGTEAFF; cdr3_nt: TGTGCCAGCAGCTTGAGAGGGGGCACTGAAGCTTTCTTT; j_call: TRBJ1-1; clone_size: .; d_call: .; v_call: TRBV5-6
cdr3_aa: CASSLESRNTEAFF; cdr3_nt: TGTGCCAGCAGCTTAGAGAGCAGGAACACTGAAGCTTTCTTT; j_call: TRBJ1-1; clone_size: few; d_call: .; v_call: TRBV7-2
cdr3_aa: CASSRDRGIDGYTF; cdr3_nt: TGCGCCAGCAGCCGGGACAGGGGAATTGATGGCTACACCTTC; j_call: TRBJ1-2; clone_size: .; d_call: TRBD1; v_call: TRBV5-1
cdr3_aa: CASSLSSLEQYF; cdr3_nt: TGTGCCAGCAGCTTGAGTAGCCTCGAGCAGTACTTC; j_call: TRBJ2-7; clone_size: .; d_call: .; v_call: TRBV5-6
cdr3_aa: CSVEGSNYGYTF; cdr3_nt: TGCAGCGTTGAGGGCAGCAACTATGGCTACACCTTC; j_call: TRBJ1-2; clone_size: few; d_call: .; v_call: TRBV29-1
cdr3_aa: CASTGLAGPPENIQYF; cdr3_nt: TGTGCCAGCACCGGACTAGCGGGACCTCCGGAAAACATTCAGTACTTC; j_call: TRBJ2-4; clone_size: once; d_call: TRBD2; v_call: TRBV7-9
cdr3_aa: CASSLEGTGELFF; cdr3_nt: TGTGCCAGCAGCTTGGAAGGCACCGGGGAGCTGTTTTTT; j_call: TRBJ2-2; clone_size: .; d_call: .; v_call: TRBV5-5
cdr3_aa: CASSFKAGGYIQYF; cdr3_nt: TGTGCCAGCAGTTTTAAAGCAGGGGGATACATTCAGTACTTC; j_call: TRBJ2-4; clone_size: many; d_call: TRBD1; v_call: TRBV27
cdr3_aa: CASTGGYSNQPQHF; cdr3_nt: TGTGCCAGCACGGGGGGGTATAGCAATCAGCCCCAGCATTTT; j_call: TRBJ1-5; clone_size: .; d_call: .; v_call: TRBV2
cdr3_aa: CASSLVTSGGATDTQYF; cdr3_nt: TGTGCCAGCAGCCTCGTCACTAGCGGGGGGGCGACAGATACGCAGTATTTT; j_call: TRBJ2-3; clone_size: few; d_call: TRBD2; v_call: TRBV5-4
cdr3_aa: CASSYSVPMDTEAFF; cdr3_nt: TGTGCCAGCAGTTACTCGGTGCCAATGGACACTGAAGCTTTCTTT; j_call: TRBJ1-1; clone_size: few; d_call: .; v_call: TRBV6-5
cdr3_aa: CASSPKETQYF; cdr3_nt: TGTGCCAGCAGCCCCAAGGAGACCCAGTACTTC; j_call: TRBJ2-5; clone_size: .; d_call: .; v_call: TRBV11-2
cdr3_aa: CASAVGGPSTDTQYF; cdr3_nt: TGTGCCAGCGCCGTCGGGGGGCCCAGCACAGATACGCAGTATTTT; j_call: TRBJ2-3; clone_size: .; d_call: .; v_call: TRBV6-1
cdr3_aa: CSVDGGGEETQYF; cdr3_nt: TGCAGCGTTGATGGCGGGGGCGAGGAGACCCAGTACTTC; j_call: TRBJ2-5; clone_size: .; d_call: .; v_call: TRBV29-1
cdr3_aa: CASSPLQYPGNTIYF; cdr3_nt: TGTGCCAGCTCACCACTGCAGTATCCCGGAAACACCATATATTTT; j_call: TRBJ1-3; clone_size: .; d_call: .; v_call: TRBV18
cdr3_aa: CASSPQTDGDGGYTF; cdr3_nt: TGTGCCAGCAGCCCTCAGACAGACGGGGACGGTGGCTACACCTTC; j_call: TRBJ1-2; clone_size: .; d_call: .; v_call: TRBV7-3
cdr3_aa: CASSQGGTGDRETQYF; cdr3_nt: TGTGCCAGCAGCCAGGGAGGGACAGGGGATAGGGAGACCCAGTACTTC; j_call: TRBJ2-5; clone_size: .; d_call: TRBD1; v_call: TRBV3-1
cdr3_aa: CSVGTGHFSGANVLTF; cdr3_nt: TGCAGCGTGGGGACAGGCCATTTCTCTGGGGCCAACGTCCTGACTTTC; j_call: TRBJ2-6; clone_size: .; d_call: TRBD1; v_call: TRBV29-1
cdr3_aa: CASRESGDQPQHF; cdr3_nt: TGTGCCAGTAGGGAGAGTGGGGATCAGCCCCAGCATTTT; j_call: TRBJ1-5; clone_size: .; d_call: .; v_call: TRBV19
cdr3_aa: CASSYGDRYRQYF; cdr3_nt: TGTGCCAGCAGTTACGGGGACAGATATCGGCAGTACTTC; j_call: TRBJ2-7; clone_size: .; d_call: TRBD1; v_call: TRBV6-5
cdr3_aa: CASSLRAYTQYF; cdr3_nt: TGTGCCAGCAGTTTACGGGCATATACGCAGTATTTT; j_call: TRBJ2-3; clone_size: .; d_call: .; v_call: TRBV12-3/TRBV12-4
cdr3_aa: CASSPTASNYNEQFF; cdr3_nt: TGTGCCAGCAGCCCGACCGCGTCGAATTACAATGAGCAGTTCTTC; j_call: TRBJ2-1; clone_size: few; d_call: .; v_call: TRBV7-3
cdr3_aa: CASRTPRDRGRNEAFF; cdr3_nt: TGTGCCAGCAGAACTCCTCGGGACAGGGGGCGTAATGAAGCTTTCTTT; j_call: TRBJ1-1; clone_size: .; d_call: TRBD1; v_call: TRBV6-5
cdr3_aa: CAITSGRSSGNTIYF; cdr3_nt: TGTGCCATCACCTCGGGCAGGAGCTCTGGAAACACCATATATTTT; j_call: TRBJ1-3; clone_size: few; d_call: .; v_call: TRBV10-3
cdr3_aa: CASSTRGPEAGYTF; cdr3_nt: TGTGCCAGCAGTACCCGGGGCCCAGAGGCTGGCTACACCTTC; j_call: TRBJ1-2; clone_size: .; d_call: .; v_call: TRBV12-3/TRBV12-4
cdr3_aa: CASSVLVGSGRETQYF; cdr3_nt: TGTGCCAGCAGCGTATTAGTGGGATCGGGGCGAGAGACCCAGTACTTC; j_call: TRBJ2-5; clone_size: .; d_call: .; v_call: TRBV11-2
cdr3_aa: CSARDSANEKLFF; cdr3_nt: TGCAGTGCTAGAGACTCGGCTAATGAAAAACTGTTTTTT; j_call: TRBJ1-4; clone_size: .; d_call: .; v_call: TRBV20-1
cdr3_aa: CASSLTGTDTEAFF; cdr3_nt: TGCGCCAGCAGCTTGACCGGGACGGACACTGAAGCTTTCTTT; j_call: TRBJ1-1; clone_size: few; d_call: .; v_call: TRBV5-1
cdr3_aa: CASNPGLAGLEETQYF; cdr3_nt: TGTGCCAGCAACCCCGGACTAGCGGGTCTGGAAGAGACCCAGTACTTC; j_call: TRBJ2-5; clone_size: .; d_call: TRBD2; v_call: TRBV6-1
cdr3_aa: CASSTYSAEQYF; cdr3_nt: TGTGCCAGCAGTACTTACAGTGCGGAGCAGTACTTC; j_call: TRBJ2-7; clone_size: .; d_call: .; v_call: TRBV6-2/TRBV6-3
cdr3_aa: CASTSFRTSERTQYF; cdr3_nt: TGTGCCAGCACCTCCTTCCGTACCTCAGAGCGGACCCAGTACTTC; j_call: TRBJ2-5; clone_size: .; d_call: .; v_call: TRBV12-3/TRBV12-4
cdr3_aa: CASSPPDGGDEQYF; cdr3_nt: TGTGCCAGCTCACCACCTGATGGGGGCGACGAGCAGTACTTC; j_call: TRBJ2-7; clone_size: few; d_call: .; v_call: TRBV18